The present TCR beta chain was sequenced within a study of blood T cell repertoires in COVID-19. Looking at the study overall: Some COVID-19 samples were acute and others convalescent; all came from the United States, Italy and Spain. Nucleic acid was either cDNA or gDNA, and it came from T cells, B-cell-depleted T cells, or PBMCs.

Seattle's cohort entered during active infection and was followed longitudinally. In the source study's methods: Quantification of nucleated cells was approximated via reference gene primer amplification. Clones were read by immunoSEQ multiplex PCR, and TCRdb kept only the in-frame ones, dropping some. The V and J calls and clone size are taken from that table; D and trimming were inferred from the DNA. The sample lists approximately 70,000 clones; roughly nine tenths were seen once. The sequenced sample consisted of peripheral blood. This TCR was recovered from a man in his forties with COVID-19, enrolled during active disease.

In DNA, the CDR3 is TGTGCCAGCAGCATAGGGACAGGGCAGTACGAGCAGTACTTC. This encodes CASSIGTGQYEQYF. The chain uses TRBV7-9 and TRBJ2-7; 9 positions agree with TRBD1. The CDR3 has 14 amino acids. Germline trimming cut 5 bases from V and 4 bases from J; bases unmatched to any gene: 6. CDR1 SEHNR and CDR2 FQNEAQ come from the germline V gene (reference sequence).